This is a list of T cell receptor beta chains from one sample in a study of T cell responses to AZD1222 COVID-19 vaccine. TCRdb's table, derived via immunoSEQ multiplex PCR, lists solely in-frame clones and lacks some. The sample lists about 140,000 clones, 80% to 95% seen once, with 3.5% to 4.5% in the top ten. Sample: peripheral blood, taken 28 days after the second AZD1222 dose. The origin of the receptors is an adult who received the AZD1222 COVID-19 vaccine. Each CDR3 is given with its conserved first and last residue. A D gene is named only where the DNA matches it firmly. Only part of the rows carry a size: once, few, many, or a class if the clone is expanded.

D gene,clone size,J gene,V gene,CDR3 DNA,CDR3 protein
TRBD1,once,TRBJ1-3,TRBV18,TGTGCCAGCTCACCGGGACAGGGGGCTTTTGGAAACACCATATATTTT,CASSPGQGAFGNTIYF
TRBD2,NA,TRBJ2-5,TRBV28,TGTGCCAGCAGTCCGAGCGGGAGCGAGACCCAGTACTTC,CASSPSGSETQYF
TRBD2,few,TRBJ2-3,TRBV6-5,TGTGCCAGCAGAGGGACTAGCGGTAGCACAGATACGCAGTATTTT,CASRGTSGSTDTQYF
TRBD2,NA,TRBJ2-2,TRBV2,TGTGCCACCATCCCCGGGACTAGCGGGAGTAAGCTGTTTTTT,CATIPGTSGSKLFF
NA,NA,TRBJ1-5,TRBV15,TGTGCCACCAGCAGAGGAAGGGTTAGCAATCAGCCCCAGCATTTT,CATSRGRVSNQPQHF
NA,NA,TRBJ1-2,TRBV27,TGTGCCAGCAGTCCCTTCTCCCAGGGAGGCGGCTACACCTTC,CASSPFSQGGGYTF
NA,NA,TRBJ1-6,TRBV20-1,TGCAGTGCTAGTCGACGAAGAGGGGATAATTCACCCCTCCACTTT,CSASRRRGDNSPLHF
NA,NA,TRBJ2-7,TRBV29-1,TGCAGCGTTGAAGATCAGGGCCGTGGCTCCTACGAGCAGTACTTC,CSVEDQGRGSYEQYF
NA,NA,TRBJ2-7,TRBV10-3,TGTGCCATCGGCAGCTCTGACGAGCAGTACTTC,CAIGSSDEQYF
TRBD2,NA,TRBJ2-7,TRBV11-3,TGTGCCAGCAGCTCCGGGACTAGCAAAAACTACGAGCAGTACTTC,CASSSGTSKNYEQYF